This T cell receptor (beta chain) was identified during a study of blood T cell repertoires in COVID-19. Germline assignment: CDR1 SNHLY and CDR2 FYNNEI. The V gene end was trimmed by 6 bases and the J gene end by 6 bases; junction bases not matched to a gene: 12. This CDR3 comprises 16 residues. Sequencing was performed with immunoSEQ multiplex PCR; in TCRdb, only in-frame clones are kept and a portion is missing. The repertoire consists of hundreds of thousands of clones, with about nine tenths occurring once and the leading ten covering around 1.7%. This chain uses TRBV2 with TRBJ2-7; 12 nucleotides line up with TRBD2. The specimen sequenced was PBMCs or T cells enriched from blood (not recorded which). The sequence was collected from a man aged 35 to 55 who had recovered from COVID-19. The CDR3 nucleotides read TGTGCCAGCAGCCGACTAGCGGGAGTCATCTCTTCCGAGCAGTACTTC. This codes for CASSRLAGVISSEQYF.